Each of the 18 T cell receptor beta chains below was sequenced from the same sample in a study of cytomegalovirus exposure and HLA in healthy donors. The primer mix had 60 Vbeta and 13 Jbeta primers. Sequencing was performed with immunoSEQ multiplex PCR; in TCRdb, only in-frame clones are kept and a portion is missing. The table has approximately 140,000 clones, approximately 79% seen once; the top ten hold around 9.1%. The sequencing input was PBMCs. These receptors were taken from a woman between 45 and 60 years old in good health and CMV-seropositive.

V is TRBV10-3 and J is TRBJ1-1, with 9 bases identical to TRBD1. This CDR3 has 16 residues. Losses at the gene ends were 3 bases for V and 0 bases for J; bases not matched to a gene: 5. The V gene's germline CDR1 is ENHRY and CDR2 SYGVKD. Written as DNA, the CDR3 is TGTGCCATCAGTGACGGGACAGGGTTCATGAACACTGAAGCTTTCTTT. Protein: CAISDGTGFMNTEAFF.

The V and J genes are TRBV11-2 and TRBJ2-7; D is possibly TRBD1 (5 bases). V was clipped by 0 bases and J by 0 bases, with 6 bases between them. CDR3 length: 14 residues. Per the germline V gene, CDR1 is SGHAT and CDR2 is FQNNGV. This CDR3 reads CASSLDRASYEQYF. CDR3 in DNA: TGTGCCAGCAGCTTAGACAGGGCCTCCTACGAGCAGTACTTC.

This clone was detected only once. The chain joins TRBV6-6 to TRBJ1-4; D gene unclear. Trimming stripped 1 base from V and 5 bases from J, with 11 bases between. Germline lookup yields CDR1 MNHNY and CDR2 SVGAGI (reference sequence). This CDR3 has 15 amino acids. CDR3 protein: CASSYWVAKNEKLFF. In DNA form, the CDR3 reads TGTGCCAGCAGTTACTGGGTAGCGAAAAATGAAAAACTGTTTTTT.

V and J are TRBV28 and TRBJ2-1, with 8 bases lining up with TRBD2. The junction had 7 bases not matched to a gene; V was cut back by 2 bases and J by 10 bases. In germline, CDR1 is MDHEN, CDR2 SYDVKM. This CDR3 region has 14 residues. The chain's CDR3 is CASSLPRGGREQFF. The CDR3 nucleotides are TGTGCCAGCAGTTTACCCCGGGGCGGGAGGGAGCAGTTCTTC. Full variable domain (missing parts from reference TRBV28 and TRBJ2-1): DVKVTQSSRYLVKRTGEKVFLECVQDMDHENMFWYRQDPGLGLRLIYFSYDVKMKEKGDIPEGYSVSREKKERFSLILESASTNQTSMYLCASSLPRGGREQFFGPGTRLTVL.

V usage is TRBV19 and J usage is TRBJ1-1; 8 bases map to TRBD1. The CDR3 runs to 16 residues. Trimming removed 0 bases from V and 3 bases from J; junction bases left unmatched: 6. CDR1 is LNHDA and CDR2 is SQIVND in the germline V gene (reference sequence). Here the CDR3 reads CASSIDRQGADTEAFF. The CDR3, as DNA: TGTGCCAGTAGTATAGATCGGCAGGGGGCGGACACTGAAGCTTTCTTT.

The chain employs TRBV14 and TRBJ1-2; 9 bases fit TRBD1. In germline, CDR1 is SGHDN, CDR2 FVKESK. This CDR3 has 16 amino acids. Trimming removed 4 bases from V and 4 bases from J; junction bases left unmatched: 10. The CDR3 loop is CASSPLGQGLSYGYTF. The CDR3, as DNA: TGTGCCAGCAGCCCGTTGGGACAGGGCCTAAGCTATGGCTACACCTTC.

The chain joins TRBV5-6 to TRBJ2-5; 9 positions agree with TRBD1. The J call may be mistaken, given a closer DNA end match to TRBJ2-7. Per germline, CDR1 SGHDT and CDR2 YYEEEE. The CDR3 extends over 13 amino acids. CDR3 protein: CASRLDRGYEQYF. The CDR3 region has the DNA TGTGCCAGCAGACTGGACAGGGGCTACGAGCAGTACTTC.

The gene calls are TRBV27 and TRBJ2-1; tentative D call: TRBD2 (6 bases). V was shortened by 6 bases and J by 6 bases, with 24 bases between the two germline ends. Germline V gene lookup returns CDR1 MNHEY and CDR2 SMNVEV (reference sequence). This CDR3 is built from 17 residues. Written as DNA, the CDR3 is TGTGCCAGCAGCCCCCGAATCTGGGGGGACCAAAGCAATGAGCAGTTCTTC. Protein: CASSPRIWGDQSNEQFF.

The rearrangement uses TRBV28 and TRBJ1-1; 7 bases are shared with TRBD1. Per germline, CDR1 MDHEN and CDR2 SYDVKM. With 6 bases clipped from V and 1 base from J, the junction kept 5 bases outside the gene matches. This CDR3 spans 14 amino acids. Written as DNA, the CDR3 is TGTGCCAGCAGACCCGGACAGGAGAACACTGAAGCTTTCTTT. This codes for CASRPGQENTEAFF.

The CDR3 here is CAINNLGNSPLHF. The CDR3 DNA follows: TGTGCCATCAACAATCTGGGCAATTCACCCCTCCACTTT. The V gene is TRBV10-3, the J gene TRBJ1-6; D is unresolved. Germline loops: CDR1 ENHRY, CDR2 SYGVKD. V was trimmed by 7 bases and J by 7 bases, leaving 11 bases between them. This CDR3 spans 13 amino acids.

The chain links TRBV28 to TRBJ2-3; TRBD2 aligns across 8 bases. Germline V gene lookup returns CDR1 MDHEN and CDR2 SYDVKM. V shed 5 bases, J shed 8 bases, and the junction held 21 bases outside the gene matches. This CDR3 has 18 residues. The CDR3 region is CASSVPTPAGELIGTQYF. For the CDR3, the DNA is TGTGCCAGCAGTGTGCCTACCCCAGCGGGGGAGTTGATCGGTACGCAGTATTTT.

This sequence joins TRBV6-1 and TRBJ2-5; D perhaps matches TRBD1 (5 bases). The V gene's germline CDR1 is MNHNS and CDR2 SASEGT. The CDR3 sequence is 17 residues long. V lost 3 bases, J lost 2 bases, and 19 bases lay in between. CDR3 amino acids: CASSEGPQGLGQETQYF. CDR3 nucleotide sequence: TGTGCCAGCAGTGAGGGCCCTCAGGGTTTGGGGCAAGAGACCCAGTACTTC.

J is TRBJ2-5 and V is TRBV18, with 7 bases lining up with TRBD2. Gene TRBJ2-7 matches the end of the DNA better, so the J call may be wrong. From germline, CDR1 is KGHSH and CDR2 LQKENI. The CDR3 contains 17 residues. The CDR3 protein is CASSPLASSGGSYEQYF. The CDR3 DNA follows: TGTGCCAGCTCACCATTGGCTTCATCGGGGGGCTCCTACGAGCAGTACTTC.

This chain links TRBV19 with TRBJ1-4; no clear D gene. Trimming shortened V by 7 bases and J by 8 bases, and 20 bases separated the two germline ends. Per the germline V gene, CDR1 is LNHDA and CDR2 is SQIVND (reference sequence). There are 15 residues in the CDR3. DNA of the CDR3: TGTGCCAGTACAACGTTTGAGAGGGCTGGAGAAAAACTGTTTTTT. Translation: CASTTFERAGEKLFF.

This chain uses TRBV6-4 with TRBJ2-5; possibly TRBD2 for D (5 bases). Trimming took off 3 bases at V and 9 bases at J, with 17 bases between the two ends. This CDR3 spans 14 amino acids. Germline loops: CDR1 MRHNA, CDR2 SNTAGT. The CDR3 DNA sequence: TGTGCCAGCAGTGAAGGCATCCACGGCGGGTCCCAGTACTTC. Encoded protein: CASSEGIHGGSQYF.

The CDR3, as DNA: TGTGCCAGCAGGGGCGGACAGGTCTCTGGAAACACCATATATTTT. Amino acid sequence: CASRGGQVSGNTIYF. The rearrangement uses TRBV6-5 and TRBJ1-3; 7 nucleotides line up with TRBD1. The CDR3 contains 15 residues. Germline lookup yields CDR1 MNHEY and CDR2 SVGAGI. V dropped 6 bases and J dropped 0; count of bases not matched to a gene: 5.

This clone showed up just once. The chain has TRBV28 and TRBJ1-2; tentative D call: TRBD1 (5 bases). CDR3 length equals 14 residues. The germline CDR1 and CDR2 sequences are MDHEN and SYDVKM. V dropped 3 bases and J dropped 6 bases, with 14 bases sitting between them. CDR3: CASSFAGGYDGYTF. Written as DNA, the CDR3 is TGTGCCAGCAGTTTTGCGGGGGGTTACGATGGCTACACCTTC.

This clone occurred a few times. The same CDR3 can be traced to other DNA sequences in this sample. The V and J genes are TRBV29-1 and TRBJ1-4, with D possibly TRBD1 on 6 matching bases. With 7 bases removed from V and 5 bases from J, the gap between germline ends came to 8 bases. Germline assignment: CDR1 SQVTM and CDR2 ANQGSEA. The CDR3 runs to 11 residues. DNA for the CDR3: TGCAGCGGGACAGTAAATGAAAAACTGTTTTTT. It translates to CSGTVNEKLFF.